The source of this T cell receptor (beta chain) is a study of T cells expressing NK-cell markers. Study context: With respect to HCMV, most of the eight sequenced donors were seropositive, and one was seronegative.

The CDR3 length is 15 residues. Germline CDR1 SEHNR, CDR2 FQNEAQ (reference sequence). From its re-call of the 5' RACE reads, TCRdb lists each CDR3 protein once, without DNA. The listing records 120,000 to 150,000 distinct CDR3 sequences. This TCR derives from a man aged 18 to 29 in good health. The sequenced sample was blood T cells: a sorted CD56 or NKG2C T cell subset, CD4+ or CD8+ T cells, or bulk PBMC T cells (not recorded which). The chain recombines TRBV7-9 with TRBJ2-5; the D call of TRBD1 rests on TCRdb alone, since no DNA is present to check it. CDR3 loop: CASSLAGGNQETQYF.